Shown below are 10 T cell receptor beta chains from a single sample sequenced in a study of blood T cell repertoires in COVID-19. TCRdb's table, derived via immunoSEQ multiplex PCR, lists solely in-frame clones and lacks some. The sample holds around 100,000 clones, roughly 89% seen once. The sample comprised peripheral blood. The receptors stem from an elderly woman in a cohort sampled during active COVID-19.

This clone has just one count. The chain recombines TRBV6-5 with TRBJ1-1; tentatively, D is TRBD1 (5 bases). The V gene's germline CDR1 is MNHEY and CDR2 SVGAGI. CDR3 length equals 15 residues. Between the trimmed V and J ends, which lost 0 bases and 5 bases, there was a span of 13 bases. DNA of the CDR3: TGTGCCAGCAGTTACTCGATAGGGGTCGAGACTGAAGCTTTCTTT. Translated: CASSYSIGVETEAFF.

V is TRBV27 and J is TRBJ1-6; weak D call: TRBD1 (5 bases). The germline CDR1 and CDR2 sequences are MNHEY and SMNVEV (reference sequence). CDR3 length equals 15 residues. V was pared by 3 bases and J by 8 bases, with 14 bases between. In DNA, the CDR3 is TGTGCCAGCAGTTTCCGGGGCGGGAGTGATTCACCCCTCCACTTT. Protein product: CASSFRGGSDSPLHF.

The rearrangement links TRBV15 to TRBJ2-1; D might be TRBD2 (5 bases). Germline V lookup: CDR1 LNHNV, CDR2 YYDKDF (reference sequence). Trimming cost V 6 bases and J 0 bases, with 12 bases left between them. This CDR3 is 15 amino acids long. The CDR3 nucleotides read TGTGCCACCAGGTCGACGGGGAGCTCCTACAATGAGCAGTTCTTC. This gives the protein CATRSTGSSYNEQFF.

The rearrangement uses TRBV15 and TRBJ1-4, with D perhaps TRBD1 (5 bases). The CDR3 runs 16 residues. CDR1 and CDR2 from the germline V gene are LNHNV and YYDKDF (reference sequence). Trimming pared 6 bases from V and 1 base from J, leaving 15 bases between. The CDR3 region is CATRPKQVLTNEKLFF. For the CDR3, the DNA is TGTGCCACCAGACCCAAACAGGTTCTAACTAATGAAAAACTGTTTTTT.

The chain combines TRBV18 with TRBJ2-7, with 9 bases identical to TRBD1. The junction had 7 bases not matched to a gene; V was cut back by 4 bases and J by 6 bases. CDR3 length: 14 residues. Germline V gene sequence: CDR1 KGHSH, CDR2 LQKENI. The CDR3 bases are TGTGCCAGCTCACGCGGGACAGGGAGCTTCGAGCAGTACTTC. It specifies CASSRGTGSFEQYF. Complete variable domain (other parts from reference TRBV18 and TRBJ2-7): NAGVMQNPRHLVRRRGQEARLRCSPMKGHSHVYWYRQLPEEGLKFMVYLQKENIIDESGMPKERFSAEFPKEGPSILRIQQVVRGDSAAYFCASSRGTGSFEQYFGPGTRLTVT.

In this sample, this clone turned up many times. The chain employs TRBV5-6 and TRBJ1-2, with D perhaps TRBD1 (6 bases). The germline gives CDR1 SGHDT, CDR2 YYEEEE. The CDR3 is made up of 14 amino acids. V was shortened by 4 bases and J by 5 bases, with 15 bases between the two germline ends. Here the CDR3 reads CASSERGIQYGYTF. The DNA of the CDR3 is TGTGCCAGCAGCGAGAGGGGGATCCAGTATGGCTACACCTTC.

The genes are TRBV19 and TRBJ2-1; TRBD2 might be the D (6 bases). The V end was cut by 3 bases, the J end by 6 bases, with 24 bases between. Germline CDR1 and CDR2: LNHDA and SQIVND (reference sequence). CDR3 length: 18 residues. CDR3 nucleotides: TGTGCCAGTAGTATTCCAGGGACTCACTTAACCCTGGGCAATGAGCAGTTCTTC. It yields the protein CASSIPGTHLTLGNEQFF.

The chain links TRBV20-1 to TRBJ1-5; 9 bases fit TRBD1. Germline values: CDR1 DFQATT, CDR2 SNEGSKA (reference sequence). With V trimmed by 3 bases and J by 7 bases, 10 bases remained unmatched. The CDR3 runs 15 residues. The CDR3 bases are TGCAGTGCTAGTACCGGGACAGGGTCGATACAGCCCCAGCATTTT. Translated, it gives CSASTGTGSIQPQHF.

The V call is TRBV4-1, the J call TRBJ1-5; 8 bases fit TRBD1. The CDR3 consists of 17 residues. Germline values: CDR1 MGHRA, CDR2 YSYEKL. Losses at the gene ends were 0 bases for V and 9 bases for J; bases not matched to a gene: 13. In DNA form, the CDR3 reads TGCGCCAGCAGCCAAGATCCGCCGACAGGGGTCGCCCGGCCCCAGCATTTT. Amino acids: CASSQDPPTGVARPQHF.

The V gene is TRBV10-1, the J gene TRBJ2-1, with 8 positions matching TRBD2. CDR3 length: 11 amino acids. Looked up from germline, CDR1 is WNHNN and CDR2 is SYGVQD (reference sequence). Trimming took 7 bases from V and 14 from J; bases not matched to a gene: 7. As DNA, the CDR3 is TGCGCCAGCAATGACGGGAGGGCTGAGTTCTTC. Translating gives CASNDGRAEFF.